This T cell receptor (beta chain) derives from a study of STAT3 mutations in large granular lymphocyte leukemia. Study at large: Roughly half of the longitudinally sequenced T-LGLL patients carried detectable canonical activating STAT3 mutations.

V was pared by 2 bases and J by 2 bases, with 14 bases between. The CDR3 consists of 15 residues. CDR1 and CDR2 (germline): SGHDT, YYEEEE. Points from the study as a whole: At least one immunodominant TCR beta clonotype appeared in every T-cell large granular lymphocyte leukemia patient. TCR clonotype switching after therapy occurred in about 30% of the 18 patients.

Method: immunoSEQ multiplex PCR; TCRdb's copy keeps in-frame clones and lacks some. The profile covers several thousand clones, with roughly nine tenths appearing a single time and about 45% taken by the ten largest. As regards this clone: Antigen specificity is unknown.

The chain has TRBV5-6 and TRBJ2-7; weak D call: TRBD2 (6 bases). Sequencing input: peripheral blood mononuclear cells. The receptor's source is a man aged 50 or older with T-cell large granular lymphocyte leukemia. Some clones in this sample may be carry-over from other donors' samples. The CDR3 DNA follows: TGTGCCAGCAGCTTCTTCCTGCGGGAAGCCTACGAGCAGTACTTC. It codes for CASSFFLREAYEQYF.